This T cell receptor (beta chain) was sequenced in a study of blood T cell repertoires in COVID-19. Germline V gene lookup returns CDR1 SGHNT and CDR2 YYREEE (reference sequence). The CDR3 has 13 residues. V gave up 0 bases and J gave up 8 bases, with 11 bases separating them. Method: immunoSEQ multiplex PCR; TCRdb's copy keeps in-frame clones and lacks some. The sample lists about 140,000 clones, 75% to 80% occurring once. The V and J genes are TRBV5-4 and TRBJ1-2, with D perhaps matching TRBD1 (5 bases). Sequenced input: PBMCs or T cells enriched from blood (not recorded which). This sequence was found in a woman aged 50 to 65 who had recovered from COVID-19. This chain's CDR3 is CASSLDRRIGYTF. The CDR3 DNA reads TGTGCCAGCAGCTTGGACAGGAGAATCGGCTACACCTTC.